The clone carrying this T cell receptor (beta chain) was recorded a few times. The antigen remains undetermined. The data belong to a study of shared clonotypes between healthy human individuals. Study-wide context: Each donor contributed plates that comprised three CD4 naive, three CD4 memory, two CD8 naive and one CD8 memory. Study observations and caveats: Memory subsets generally showed lower estimated richness than naive subsets. It was observed that 5% to 6.5% of naive CD4 clonotypes were shared across a few donors.

As processed by the authors: ImmunoSEQ sequences covered only the junction and lacked quality scores; filtering therefore differed. TCRdb's table, derived via immunoSEQ multiplex PCR, lists solely in-frame clones and lacks some. D and trimming come from the DNA, and the V and J calls and clone size come from that table. Counted here are about a million clones, roughly 70% occurring once; the ten biggest clones make up over 1.3%. Sequencing used memory CD4+ T cells sorted from blood. This sample's subset: CD45RA-negative fraction. The origin of this receptor is a man younger than 35 in good health.

CDR3 sequence: CASSSDRGLNGYTF. In nucleotides, the CDR3 is TGCGCCAGCAGCTCCGACAGGGGGCTGAATGGCTACACCTTC. This chain uses TRBV5-1 with TRBJ1-2; 10 nucleotides match TRBD1. V was clipped by 3 bases and J by 6 bases; unmatched bases: 5. Germline V CDR1 and CDR2: SGHRS, YFSETQ. The CDR3 extends over 14 amino acids.